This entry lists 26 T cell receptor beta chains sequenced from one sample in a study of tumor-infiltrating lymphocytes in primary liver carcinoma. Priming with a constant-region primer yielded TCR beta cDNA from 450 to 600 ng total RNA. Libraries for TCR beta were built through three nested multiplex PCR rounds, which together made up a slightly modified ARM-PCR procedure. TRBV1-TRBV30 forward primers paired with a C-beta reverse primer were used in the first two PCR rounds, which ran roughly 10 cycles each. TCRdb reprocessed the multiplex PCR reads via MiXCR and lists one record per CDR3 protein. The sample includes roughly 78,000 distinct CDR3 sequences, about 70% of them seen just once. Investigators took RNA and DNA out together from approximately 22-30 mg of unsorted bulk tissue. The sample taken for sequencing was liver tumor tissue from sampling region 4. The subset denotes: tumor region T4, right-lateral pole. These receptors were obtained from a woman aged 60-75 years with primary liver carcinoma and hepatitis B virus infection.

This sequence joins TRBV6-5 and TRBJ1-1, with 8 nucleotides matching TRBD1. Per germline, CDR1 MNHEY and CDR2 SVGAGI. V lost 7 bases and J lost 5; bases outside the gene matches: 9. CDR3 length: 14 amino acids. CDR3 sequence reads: CASTPQGAKTEAFF. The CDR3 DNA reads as TGTGCCAGCACTCCGCAGGGGGCGAAGACTGAAGCTTTCTTT.

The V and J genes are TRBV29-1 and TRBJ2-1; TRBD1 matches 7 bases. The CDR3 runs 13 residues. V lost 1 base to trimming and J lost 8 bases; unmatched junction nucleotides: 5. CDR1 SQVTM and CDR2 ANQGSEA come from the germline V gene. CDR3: CSVEGGQHDEQFF. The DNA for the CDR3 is TGCAGCGTTGAAGGGGGACAGCACGATGAGCAGTTCTTC.

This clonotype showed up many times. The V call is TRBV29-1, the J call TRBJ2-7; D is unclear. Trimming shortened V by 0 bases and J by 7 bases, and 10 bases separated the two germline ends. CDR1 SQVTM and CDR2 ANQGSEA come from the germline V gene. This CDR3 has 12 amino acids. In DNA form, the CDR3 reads TGCAGCGTTGAAGAGAAAAGTGGGGAGCAGTACTTC. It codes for CSVEEKSGEQYF.

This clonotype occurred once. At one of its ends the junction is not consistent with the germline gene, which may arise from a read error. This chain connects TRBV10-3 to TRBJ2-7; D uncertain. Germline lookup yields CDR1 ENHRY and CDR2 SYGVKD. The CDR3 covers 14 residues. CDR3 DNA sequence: TGTGCCATCAATGAGTCGACATTGGCCTACGAGCAATACTTC. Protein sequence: CAINESTLAYEQYF.

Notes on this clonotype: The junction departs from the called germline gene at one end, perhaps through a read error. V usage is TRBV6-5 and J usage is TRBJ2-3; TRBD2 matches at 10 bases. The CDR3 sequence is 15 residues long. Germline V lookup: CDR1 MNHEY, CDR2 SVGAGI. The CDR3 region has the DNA TGTACCACATCTAGCGGGAGTGTTAGCATAGATACGCAGTATTTT. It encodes CTTSSGSVSIDTQYF.

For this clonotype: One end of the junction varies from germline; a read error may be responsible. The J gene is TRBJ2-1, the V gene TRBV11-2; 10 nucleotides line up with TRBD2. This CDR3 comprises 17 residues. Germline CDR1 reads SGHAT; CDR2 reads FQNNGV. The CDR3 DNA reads TGTGCCAGCGGCTTAGGTCTGGTAGCGGGAGGACCGAATGAGCAATTCTTC. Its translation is CASGLGLVAGGPNEQFF. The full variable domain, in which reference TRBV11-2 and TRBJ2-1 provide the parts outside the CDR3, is EAGVAQSPRYKIIEKRQSVAFWCNPISGHATLYWYQQILGQGPKLLIQFQNNGVVDDSQLPKDRFSAERLKGVDSTLKIQPAKLEDSAVYLCASGLGLVAGGPNEQFFGPGTRLTVL.

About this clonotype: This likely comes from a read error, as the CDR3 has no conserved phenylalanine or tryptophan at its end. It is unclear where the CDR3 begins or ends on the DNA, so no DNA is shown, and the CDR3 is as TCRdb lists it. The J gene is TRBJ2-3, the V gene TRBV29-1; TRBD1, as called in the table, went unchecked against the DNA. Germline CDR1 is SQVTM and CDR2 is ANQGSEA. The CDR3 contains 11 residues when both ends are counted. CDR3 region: CNVADGERVYS.

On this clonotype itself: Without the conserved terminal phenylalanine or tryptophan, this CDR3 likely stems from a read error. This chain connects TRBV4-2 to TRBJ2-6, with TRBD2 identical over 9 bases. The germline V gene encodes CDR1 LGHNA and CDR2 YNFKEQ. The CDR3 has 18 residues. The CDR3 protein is CASSQDFSGSSGANVLTL. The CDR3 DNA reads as TGTGCCAGCAGTCAAGATTTTAGCGGGAGCTCTGGGGCCAACGTCCTGACTTTG.

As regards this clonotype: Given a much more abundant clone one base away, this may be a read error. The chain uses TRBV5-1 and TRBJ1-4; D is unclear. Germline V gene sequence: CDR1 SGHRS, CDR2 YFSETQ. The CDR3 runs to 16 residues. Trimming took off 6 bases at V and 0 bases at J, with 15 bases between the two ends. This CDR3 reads CASIFGQLATNEKLFF. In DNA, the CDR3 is TGCGCCAGCATCTTCGGGCAGTTGGCAACTAATGAAAAACTGTTTTTT.

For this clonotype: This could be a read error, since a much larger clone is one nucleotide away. For the CDR3, the DNA is TGTGCCAGCGGCCCAAGGAAGAGCGAGACCCAGTACTTC. Its translation: CASGPRKSETQYF. V is TRBV7-9 and J is TRBJ2-5, with D unclear. Trimming stripped 8 bases from V and 5 bases from J, with 15 bases between. The CDR3 spans 13 residues. Looked up from germline, CDR1 is SEHNR and CDR2 is FQNEAQ (reference sequence).

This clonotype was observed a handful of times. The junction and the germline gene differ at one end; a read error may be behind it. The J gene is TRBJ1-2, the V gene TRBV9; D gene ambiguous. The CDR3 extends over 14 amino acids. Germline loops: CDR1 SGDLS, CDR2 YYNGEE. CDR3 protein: CASSASVETWGYTF. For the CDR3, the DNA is TGCGCCAGCAGCGCCTCGGTAGAGACGTGGGGCTACACCTTC.

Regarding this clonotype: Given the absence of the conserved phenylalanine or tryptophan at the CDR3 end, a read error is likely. The CDR3 nucleotides are TGCGCCGGCAGTGAGAGCGGGTTCTCCTACGAGCAGTACTAC. Translation: CAGSESGFSYEQYY. The chain recombines TRBV10-2 with TRBJ2-7; possibly TRBD2 for D (6 bases). The germline V gene has CDR1 WSHSY and CDR2 SAAADI. CDR3 size: 14 residues.

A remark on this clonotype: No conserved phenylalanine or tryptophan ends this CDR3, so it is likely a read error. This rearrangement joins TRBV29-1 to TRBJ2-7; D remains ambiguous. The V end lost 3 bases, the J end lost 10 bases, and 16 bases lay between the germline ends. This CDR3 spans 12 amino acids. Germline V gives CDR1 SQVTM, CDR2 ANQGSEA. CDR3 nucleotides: TGCAGCGTTGAGGGCGATAAGCGCGAACAGTACTCC. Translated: CSVEGDKREQYS.

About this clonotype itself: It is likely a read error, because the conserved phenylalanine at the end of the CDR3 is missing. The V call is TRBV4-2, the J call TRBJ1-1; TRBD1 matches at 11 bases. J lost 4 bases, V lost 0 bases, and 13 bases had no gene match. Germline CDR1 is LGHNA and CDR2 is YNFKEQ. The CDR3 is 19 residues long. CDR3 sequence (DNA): TGTGCCAGCAGCCAAGAGGGGGCTACGGACAGGGGGCGCATCACTGAAGCTTTCTCT. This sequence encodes CASSQEGATDRGRITEAFS.

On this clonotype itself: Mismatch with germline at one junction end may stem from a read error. The CDR3 region has the DNA TGTGCCATCAGCTCCTCGGGGGCTGGGGCCAACGCCCTGACTTTC. The encoded protein is CAISSSGAGANALTF. The V gene is TRBV11-1, the J gene TRBJ2-6; D is possibly TRBD1 or TRBD2 (6 bases each). Per germline, CDR1 SGHAT and CDR2 FQDESV (reference sequence). This CDR3 contains 15 residues.

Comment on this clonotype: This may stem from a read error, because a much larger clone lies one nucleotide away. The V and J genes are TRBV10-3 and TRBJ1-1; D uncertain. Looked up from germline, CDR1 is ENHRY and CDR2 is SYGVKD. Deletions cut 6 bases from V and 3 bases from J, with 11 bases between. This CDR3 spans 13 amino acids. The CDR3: CAIRGPEYTEAFF. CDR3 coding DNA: TGTGCCATCAGAGGACCCGAGTACACTGAAGCTTTCTTT.

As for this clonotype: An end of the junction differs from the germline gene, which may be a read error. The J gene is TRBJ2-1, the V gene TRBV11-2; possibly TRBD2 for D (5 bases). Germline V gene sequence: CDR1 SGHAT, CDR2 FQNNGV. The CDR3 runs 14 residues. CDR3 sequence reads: CTSSPESRYREQSF. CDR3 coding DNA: TGTACCAGCAGTCCGGAGTCGAGGTATAGGGAGCAGTCCTTC.

The DNA for the CDR3 is TGTGCCGGTACGACTCCTGGGCGGGAGGCAAGGGGGGAACAGTACTTC. This gives the protein CAGTTPGREARGEQYF. The chain combines TRBV11-2 with TRBJ2-7, with 8 bases lining up with TRBD2. This CDR3 has 16 amino acids. The germline CDR1 and CDR2 sequences are SGHAT and FQNNGV. J lost 10 bases, V lost 11 bases, and 25 bases had no gene match.

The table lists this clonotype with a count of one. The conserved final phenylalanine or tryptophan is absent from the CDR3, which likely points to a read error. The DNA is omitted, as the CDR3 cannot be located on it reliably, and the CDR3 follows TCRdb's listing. The CDR3 region is CASSISRNQPHHL. The J gene is TRBJ1-5, the V gene TRBV11-2. Germline V CDR1 and CDR2: SGHAT, FQNNGV. The CDR3 sequence runs 13 residues, both termini included.

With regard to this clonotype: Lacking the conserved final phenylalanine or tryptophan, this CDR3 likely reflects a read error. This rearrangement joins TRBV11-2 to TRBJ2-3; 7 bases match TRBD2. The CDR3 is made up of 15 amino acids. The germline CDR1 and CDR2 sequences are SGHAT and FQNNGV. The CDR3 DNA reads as TGTGCCAGCAGGCCCTCTTCGACTAGCACAGATATGCAGTATTGT. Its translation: CASRPSSTSTDMQYC.

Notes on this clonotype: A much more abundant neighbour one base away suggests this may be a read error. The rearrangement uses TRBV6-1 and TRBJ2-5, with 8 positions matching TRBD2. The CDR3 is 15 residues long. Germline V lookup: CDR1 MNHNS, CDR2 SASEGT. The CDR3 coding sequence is TGTGCCGGCAGTGAAGCAGCGGGAGACCAAGAGACCCAGTACTTC. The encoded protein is CAGSEAAGDQETQYF.

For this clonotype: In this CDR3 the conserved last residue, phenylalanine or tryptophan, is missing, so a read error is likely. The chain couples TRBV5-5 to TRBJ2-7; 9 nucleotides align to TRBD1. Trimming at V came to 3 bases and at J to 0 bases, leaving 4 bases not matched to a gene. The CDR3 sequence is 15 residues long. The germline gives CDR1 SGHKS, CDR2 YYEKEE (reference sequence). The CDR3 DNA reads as TGTGCCAGCAGCTCGGGACAGGGAGCCTCCTACGAGCAGTACTGC. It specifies CASSSGQGASYEQYC.

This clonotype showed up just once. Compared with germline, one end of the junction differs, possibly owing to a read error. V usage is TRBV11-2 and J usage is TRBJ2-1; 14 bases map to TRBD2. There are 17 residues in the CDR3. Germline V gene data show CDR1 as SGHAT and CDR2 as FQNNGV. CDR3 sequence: CASSRRLAGGTADEHFF. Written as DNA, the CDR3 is TGTGCCAGCAGCAGGAGACTAGCGGGAGGGACGGCGGATGAGCACTTCTTC.

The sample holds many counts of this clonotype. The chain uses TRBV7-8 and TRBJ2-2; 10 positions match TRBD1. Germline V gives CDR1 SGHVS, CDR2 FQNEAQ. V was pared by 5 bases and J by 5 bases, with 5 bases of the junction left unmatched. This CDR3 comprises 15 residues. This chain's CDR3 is CASSQGQGWTGELFF. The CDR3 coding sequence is TGTGCCAGCAGCCAGGGACAGGGGTGGACCGGGGAGCTGTTTTTT.

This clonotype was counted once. The CDR3 loop is CASSSRENETQYF. The CDR3 nucleotides are TGTGCCAGCAGCTCAAGGGAGAACGAGACCCAGTACTTC. V gene TRBV7-9 combines with J gene TRBJ2-5; D may be TRBD2 (5 bases). From germline, CDR1 is SEHNR and CDR2 FQNEAQ (reference sequence). The V gene lost 4 bases and the J gene lost 5 bases, with 11 bases spanning the gap. There are 13 residues in the CDR3.

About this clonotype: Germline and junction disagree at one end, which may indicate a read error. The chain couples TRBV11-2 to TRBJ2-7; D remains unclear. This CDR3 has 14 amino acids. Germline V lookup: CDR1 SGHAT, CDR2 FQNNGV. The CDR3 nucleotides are TGTGCAAGCAGCTTAGATATCGTCATCTCTGATCTGTACTTC. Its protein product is CASSLDIVISDLYF.